This is a list of T cell receptor beta chains from one sample in a study of shared T cell receptors in the human thymus. Libraries were prepared by immunoSEQ multiplex PCR; TCRdb keeps only in-frame clonotypes and omits some of them. The data contain hundreds of thousands of clones, about 80% of them singletons. The sample was also linked to a second study, of human thymus T cells.

The specimen was thymocytes. Receptors were obtained from a boy younger than two with a congenital heart defect. Each CDR3 is given with its conserved first and last residue. Each record gives: D gene, J gene, clone size, V gene, CDR3 protein, CDR3 DNA. The D gene is left open where the match is weak. A row's size may be missing; if present it is once, few, many or a size class.

d_gene: TRBD2; j_gene: TRBJ2-5; abundance: -; v_gene: TRBV5-1; CDR3aa: CASSLTAGTSGRGVETQYF; CDR3nt: TGCGCCAGCAGCCTAACAGCCGGGACTAGCGGGAGGGGGGTCGAGACCCAGTACTTC
d_gene: TRBD2; j_gene: TRBJ2-1; abundance: -; v_gene: TRBV2; CDR3aa: CASSEFGLARGEQFF; CDR3nt: TGTGCCAGCAGTGAATTTGGACTAGCCCGCGGTGAGCAGTTCTTC
d_gene: -; j_gene: TRBJ1-4; abundance: -; v_gene: TRBV9; CDR3aa: CASSVGAGNEKLFF; CDR3nt: TGTGCCAGCAGCGTGGGGGCTGGGAATGAAAAACTGTTTTTT
d_gene: TRBD1; j_gene: TRBJ2-1; abundance: -; v_gene: TRBV18; CDR3aa: CASSPKDRGRNEQFF; CDR3nt: TGTGCCAGCTCACCAAAGGACAGGGGGCGGAATGAGCAGTTCTTC
d_gene: -; j_gene: TRBJ2-1; abundance: few; v_gene: TRBV7-5; CDR3aa: CARSFHGLAILEQFF; CDR3nt: TGTGCCAGAAGCTTTCACGGACTAGCGATATTAGAGCAGTTCTTC
d_gene: TRBD2; j_gene: TRBJ2-1; abundance: few; v_gene: TRBV28; CDR3aa: CASRIAGGYNEQFF; CDR3nt: TGTGCCAGCAGGATAGCGGGAGGCTACAATGAGCAGTTCTTC
d_gene: -; j_gene: TRBJ2-7; abundance: -; v_gene: TRBV20-1; CDR3aa: CSAIRGREQYF; CDR3nt: TGCAGTGCTATCAGGGGACGCGAGCAGTACTTC
d_gene: TRBD2; j_gene: TRBJ2-5; abundance: -; v_gene: TRBV29-1; CDR3aa: CSATSGRAQETQYF; CDR3nt: TGCAGCGCGACTAGCGGGAGGGCCCAAGAGACCCAGTACTTC
d_gene: TRBD2; j_gene: TRBJ2-3; abundance: -; v_gene: TRBV4-2; CDR3aa: CASSQAEGSGGDTDTQYF; CDR3nt: TGTGCCAGCAGCCAAGCGGAGGGCAGCGGGGGGGACACAGATACGCAGTATTTT
d_gene: TRBD2; j_gene: TRBJ2-1; abundance: -; v_gene: TRBV14; CDR3aa: CASSSPSGIYEQFF; CDR3nt: TGTGCCAGCAGTTCTCCTAGCGGGATCTATGAGCAGTTCTTC
d_gene: TRBD2; j_gene: TRBJ2-7; abundance: -; v_gene: TRBV11-2; CDR3aa: CASEFGTSYEQYF; CDR3nt: TGTGCCAGCGAGTTCGGGACTAGCTACGAGCAGTACTTC
d_gene: -; j_gene: TRBJ1-2; abundance: few; v_gene: TRBV12-2; CDR3aa: CASRPNRGQGGTGYTF; CDR3nt: TGTGCAAGTCGACCTAACCGGGGACAGGGTGGCACTGGCTACACCTTC
d_gene: -; j_gene: TRBJ1-2; abundance: -; v_gene: TRBV30; CDR3aa: CAWSVRGYGYTF; CDR3nt: TGTGCCTGGAGTGTACGGGGGTATGGCTACACCTTC
d_gene: TRBD1; j_gene: TRBJ2-1; abundance: -; v_gene: TRBV6-1; CDR3aa: CASSGRDREIGHSFF; CDR3nt: TGTGCCAGCAGTGGCCGGGACAGGGAAATCGGGCATTCGTTCTTC
d_gene: TRBD2; j_gene: TRBJ2-3; abundance: -; v_gene: TRBV7-8; CDR3aa: CASSETTSGVTDTQYF; CDR3nt: TGTGCCAGCAGCGAAACGACTAGCGGGGTAACAGATACGCAGTATTTT
d_gene: TRBD2; j_gene: TRBJ2-5; abundance: -; v_gene: TRBV5-1; CDR3aa: CASSGDSAGGPRETQYF; CDR3nt: TGCGCCAGCAGCGGGGACTCAGCGGGAGGGCCTCGGGAGACCCAGTACTTC
d_gene: TRBD2; j_gene: TRBJ2-7; abundance: -; v_gene: TRBV5-6; CDR3aa: CASSTTGTRVGRQYF; CDR3nt: TGTGCCAGCAGCACCACCGGGACTAGAGTTGGAAGGCAGTACTTC
d_gene: TRBD1; j_gene: TRBJ2-7; abundance: -; v_gene: TRBV5-6; CDR3aa: CASSLVRQGRYEQYF; CDR3nt: TGTGCCAGCAGCTTGGTGCGACAGGGGAGATACGAGCAGTACTTC
d_gene: -; j_gene: TRBJ2-3; abundance: -; v_gene: TRBV11-1; CDR3aa: CASSLGEPTHTDTQYF; CDR3nt: TGTGCCAGCAGCTTAGGGGAGCCCACACACACAGATACGCAGTATTTT
d_gene: -; j_gene: TRBJ2-6; abundance: -; v_gene: TRBV4-1; CDR3aa: CASSQDLDIDSGANVLTF; CDR3nt: TGCGCCAGCAGCCAAGATCTGGACATCGACTCTGGGGCCAACGTCCTGACTTTC
d_gene: TRBD2; j_gene: TRBJ2-7; abundance: -; v_gene: TRBV7-2; CDR3aa: CASSRGLAQPRLPSEQYF; CDR3nt: TGTGCCAGCAGCCGGGGACTAGCGCAACCCCGTTTACCGAGCGAGCAGTACTTC
d_gene: TRBD1; j_gene: TRBJ2-1; abundance: -; v_gene: TRBV4-1; CDR3aa: CASSPGTGEVNEQFF; CDR3nt: TGCGCCAGCAGCCCCGGGACAGGGGAAGTCAATGAGCAGTTCTTC
d_gene: -; j_gene: TRBJ1-1; abundance: once; v_gene: TRBV27; CDR3aa: CASSLKEGSVNTEAFF; CDR3nt: TGTGCCAGCAGTTTAAAGGAGGGGAGCGTGAACACTGAAGCTTTCTTT
d_gene: TRBD2; j_gene: TRBJ2-1; abundance: -; v_gene: TRBV7-9; CDR3aa: CASSLGTSGSIMAEQFF; CDR3nt: TGTGCCAGCAGCTTAGGGACTAGCGGGAGTATAATGGCTGAGCAGTTCTTC
d_gene: TRBD1; j_gene: TRBJ2-4; abundance: -; v_gene: TRBV6-1; CDR3aa: CASSMTGDNIQYF; CDR3nt: TGTGCCAGCAGTATGACAGGGGATAACATTCAGTACTTC
d_gene: TRBD1; j_gene: TRBJ2-5; abundance: -; v_gene: TRBV11-1; CDR3aa: CASRTRQGAAETQYF; CDR3nt: TGTGCCAGCAGAACCAGACAGGGGGCCGCGGAGACCCAGTACTTC
d_gene: -; j_gene: TRBJ2-1; abundance: -; v_gene: TRBV27; CDR3aa: CASSLRGSSYNEQFF; CDR3nt: TGTGCCAGCAGTTTAAGGGGGAGCTCCTACAATGAGCAGTTCTTC
d_gene: -; j_gene: TRBJ2-5; abundance: -; v_gene: TRBV4-3; CDR3aa: CASSQDPGRETQYF; CDR3nt: TGCGCCAGCAGCCAAGATCCCGGGAGAGAGACCCAGTACTTC
d_gene: TRBD2; j_gene: TRBJ2-2; abundance: -; v_gene: TRBV6-1; CDR3aa: CASSGGEREGWSGELFF; CDR3nt: TGTGCCAGCAGTGGGGGGGAGCGGGAGGGATGGTCCGGGGAGCTGTTTTTT
d_gene: -; j_gene: TRBJ2-5; abundance: few; v_gene: TRBV28; CDR3aa: CASSTSGVETQYF; CDR3nt: TGTGCCAGCAGTACCTCGGGGGTGGAGACCCAGTACTTC